Sequencing of this TCR beta chain was carried out in a study of cytomegalovirus exposure and HLA in healthy donors. Findings and limits, study-wide: In the approximately 120 validation repertoires, a later analysis found that first-cohort TCR clusters tended to co-occur. According to the study, around 160 TCR beta chains were cytomegalovirus-associated.

Profiling relied on immunoSEQ multiplex PCR, and the TCRdb table lists in-frame clones only, not all of them. The sample lists hundreds of thousands of clones, over 65% seen once, with roughly 5.7% in the top ten. V shed 2 bases, J shed 6 bases, and the junction held 7 bases outside the gene matches. This CDR3 is 14 amino acids long. The germline CDR1 and CDR2 sequences are MNHEY and SMNVEV (reference sequence). For this clone: Its specificity is not known.

This clonotype originated in a woman aged 18-29 years in good health and CMV-seronegative. Sequenced sample: PBMCs. The chain has TRBV27 and TRBJ2-7, with 7 bases lining up with TRBD2. CDR3 region: CASSLAGVPREQYF. The CDR3 nucleotides are TGTGCCAGCAGTTTAGCGGGAGTTCCCCGCGAGCAGTACTTC.